A single sample is the source of the 20 T cell receptor beta chains below, sequenced in a study of response to subunit inactivated influenza vaccine. TCRdb used MiXCR to reprocess the RT-PCR reads, holding one entry per CDR3 protein. The sample holds roughly 570,000 distinct CDR3 sequences, 13% seen once. Material: PBMCs from blood, obtained about 6 weeks after vaccination. All receptors come from a man aged 50-60 years who received an inactivated influenza vaccine.

This chain connects TRBV6-1 to TRBJ2-5; 9 bases fit TRBD2. The germline gives CDR1 MNHNS, CDR2 SASEGT. The CDR3 has 17 amino acids. J was trimmed by 1 base and V by 5 bases; bases with no gene match: 11. CDR3 region: CASSPLVLAGLQETQYF. The DNA for the CDR3 is TGTGCCAGCAGTCCCTTGGTACTAGCGGGCCTCCAAGAGACCCAGTACTTC.

This clonotype was counted a few times. The chain joins TRBV5-1 to TRBJ2-7; a weak D match, TRBD2 (6 bases). Germline V gene data show CDR1 as SGHRS and CDR2 as YFSETQ. The V gene lost 3 bases and the J gene lost 2 bases, with 21 bases spanning the gap. CDR3 length: 17 residues. CDR3 nucleotides: TGCGCCAGCAGCTCTAGAATGGGAGGACTTTTGCCCTACGAGCAGTACTTC. Residues: CASSSRMGGLLPYEQYF.

The chain combines TRBV7-2 with TRBJ2-4; the D gene is possibly TRBD1 (6 bases). V was pared by 3 bases and J by 6 bases, with 9 bases between. Germline assignment: CDR1 SGHTA and CDR2 FQGNSA. The CDR3 extends over 13 amino acids. The CDR3 coding sequence is TGTGCCAGCAGCTTCAAAGGGGGAAACATTCAGTACTTC. It translates to CASSFKGGNIQYF. Looking up the rest from reference TRBV7-2 and TRBJ2-4 gives the full variable domain: GAGVSQSPSNKVTEKGKDVELRCDPISGHTALYWYRQSLGQGLEFLIYFQGNSAPDKSGLPSDRFSAERTGGSVSTLTIQRTQQEDSAVYLCASSFKGGNIQYFGAGTRLSVL.

The rearrangement joins TRBV5-1 to TRBJ2-1; possible D gene TRBD2, 6 bases. The CDR3 spans 16 residues. The germline CDR1 and CDR2 sequences are SGHRS and YFSETQ. Trimming took off 0 bases at V and 1 base at J, with 11 bases between the two ends. The CDR3 protein is CASSLGLARSYNEQFF. Written as DNA, the CDR3 is TGCGCCAGCAGCTTGGGGCTAGCGAGGTCCTACAATGAGCAGTTCTTC.

V is TRBV6-1 and J is TRBJ2-5; the D gene is possibly TRBD2 (6 bases). The CDR3 spans 17 residues. V was trimmed by 7 bases and J by 1 base, leaving 22 bases between them. The germline gives CDR1 MNHNS, CDR2 SASEGT. The chain's CDR3 is CASTARNSGLSQETQYF. CDR3 coding DNA: TGTGCCAGCACTGCCCGCAATTCAGGACTAAGCCAAGAGACCCAGTACTTC.

This clonotype came up a few times. The V and J genes are TRBV6-5 and TRBJ2-5; 8 nucleotides line up with TRBD1. V lost 0 bases to trimming and J lost 5 bases; unmatched junction nucleotides: 5. The length of the CDR3 is 15 residues. Germline-derived CDR1 and CDR2 are MNHEY and SVGAGI. The CDR3: CASSYSQTGVETQYF. The CDR3 DNA reads as TGTGCCAGCAGTTACTCGCAGACAGGGGTGGAGACCCAGTACTTC.

This clonotype was observed at least ten times. CDR3 DNA sequence: TGTGCCAGCAGCCTGGCTAGCGGGACCTACGAGCAGTACTTC. Amino acid sequence: CASSLASGTYEQYF. V gene TRBV7-2 combines with J gene TRBJ2-7, with 9 bases matching TRBD2. Germline V gives CDR1 SGHTA, CDR2 FQGNSA. CDR3 length equals 14 residues. The V segment lost 5 bases and the J segment 2 bases; nucleotides outside the gene matches: 4.

CDR3 loop: CASSLFGAGDGYTF. The CDR3 DNA reads TGTGCCAGCAGTTTATTCGGGGCCGGGGATGGCTACACCTTC. The chain links TRBV12-3 or TRBV12-4 to TRBJ1-2; maybe TRBD1 (5 bases). The CDR3 extends over 14 amino acids. V was pared by 2 bases and J by 6 bases, with 13 bases between.

In its sample, this clonotype was seen many times. V gene TRBV10-2 combines with J gene TRBJ2-5; 7 bases line up with TRBD1. The germline CDR1 and CDR2 sequences are WSHSY and SAAADI. The CDR3 is 13 amino acids. V was pared by 10 bases and J by 5 bases, with 10 bases of the junction left unmatched. CDR3 residues: CATVQGREETQYF. Written as DNA, the CDR3 is TGCGCCACCGTACAGGGGAGAGAGGAGACCCAGTACTTC.

This clonotype was counted many times. V usage is TRBV12-3 or TRBV12-4 and J usage is TRBJ1-1; D unresolved. Trimming pared 1 base from V and 5 bases from J, leaving 8 bases between. The CDR3 length is 13 residues. CDR3 nucleotides: TGTGCCAGCAGTTTAGGGTTTGGGACTGAAGCTTTCTTT. As protein: CASSLGFGTEAFF.

The genes are TRBV11-2 and TRBJ2-7; no reliable D call. Trimming pared 5 bases from V and 3 bases from J, leaving 8 bases between. This CDR3 is 12 amino acids long. Germline lookup yields CDR1 SGHAT and CDR2 FQNNGV. The CDR3 loop is CASSVRRYEQYF. The CDR3 DNA sequence: TGTGCCAGCAGCGTTCGGCGCTACGAGCAGTACTTC.

The rearrangement joins TRBV5-5 to TRBJ1-5; 10 positions agree with TRBD1. The CDR3 runs to 15 residues. CDR1 is SGHKS, CDR2 YYEKEE, per germline (reference sequence). V lost 0 bases and J lost 5; bases outside the gene matches: 2. The CDR3 coding sequence is TGTGCCAGCAGCTTGGGGGACAGGGGTTATCAGCCCCAGCATTTT. Translation gives CASSLGDRGYQPQHF.

The V and J genes are TRBV29-1 and TRBJ2-7; 7 bases are a match to TRBD2. V lost 3 bases, J lost 6 bases, and 17 bases stayed unmatched. From germline, CDR1 is SQVTM and CDR2 ANQGSEA. The CDR3 length is 16 residues. CDR3 loop: CSVETFLAGLLREQYF. The CDR3, as DNA: TGCAGCGTTGAGACGTTTTTAGCGGGCCTCCTACGCGAGCAGTACTTC.

The chain recombines TRBV5-1 with TRBJ2-2; maybe TRBD2 (5 bases). The CDR3 consists of 15 residues. V gave up 7 bases and J gave up 4 bases, with 17 bases separating them. Germline V lookup: CDR1 SGHRS, CDR2 YFSETQ. The CDR3 spells CASSGQGLTTGELFF. As DNA, the CDR3 is TGCGCCAGCTCTGGTCAAGGACTCACCACCGGGGAGCTGTTTTTT.

This clonotype was counted ten times or more. V and J are TRBV7-9 and TRBJ2-1; weak D call: TRBD2 (6 bases). The V gene's germline CDR1 is SEHNR and CDR2 FQNEAQ (reference sequence). CDR3 length: 13 residues. V lost 5 bases, J lost 9 bases, and 14 bases lay in between. The CDR3 region has the DNA TGTGCCAGCAGCCAAGGGGCAGCGGGTGAGCAGTTCTTC. As protein: CASSQGAAGEQFF.

This clonotype was observed a few times. This chain links TRBV30 with TRBJ1-1; 9 nucleotides match TRBD1. The V gene end was trimmed by 0 bases and the J gene end by 6 bases; junction bases not matched to a gene: 8. There are 15 residues in the CDR3. The V gene's germline CDR1 is GTSNPN and CDR2 SVGIG (reference sequence). The CDR3 reads CAWSVYSTGGSEAFF. The CDR3 coding sequence is TGTGCCTGGAGTGTATATAGCACAGGGGGCTCTGAAGCTTTCTTT.

This clonotype showed up just a few times. J is TRBJ2-7 and V is TRBV6-2 or TRBV6-3; 10 bases line up with TRBD2. CDR1 and CDR2 (germline): MNHEY, SVGEGT. This CDR3 is built from 16 residues. Unmatched junction bases numbered 10, after V lost 6 bases and J lost 2 bases. The CDR3 DNA reads as TGTGCCAGCAGCACATCTAGCGGGAGATTCCCCTACGAGCAGTACTTC. Its protein product is CASSTSSGRFPYEQYF.

The gene calls are TRBV6-1 and TRBJ1-2; the D gene is possibly TRBD1 (6 bases). Per germline, CDR1 MNHNS and CDR2 SASEGT. The CDR3 runs 13 residues. Trimming left V 5 bases short and J 5 bases short, with 12 bases between. The CDR3 loop reads CASSTGIRYGYTF. CDR3 DNA: TGTGCCAGCAGTACAGGGATACGTTATGGCTACACCTTC.

This clonotype has a handful of counts. The V gene is TRBV5-1, the J gene TRBJ2-5; D possibly matches TRBD1 or TRBD2 (6 bases each). Trimming shortened V by 4 bases and J by 1 base, and 14 bases separated the two germline ends. CDR3 length: 15 residues. The germline V gene encodes CDR1 SGHRS and CDR2 YFSETQ. The CDR3 loop reads CASSLEGGSQETQYF. DNA for the CDR3: TGCGCCAGCAGCCTGGAGGGGGGATCCCAAGAGACCCAGTACTTC.

The chain couples TRBV7-2 to TRBJ2-3, with TRBD2 identical over 12 bases. The V gene's germline CDR1 is SGHTA and CDR2 FQGNSA. The CDR3 is made up of 17 amino acids. Germline trimming cut 1 base from V and 1 base from J; bases unmatched to any gene: 3. This chain's CDR3 is CASSLVASGRGTDTQYF. Here the CDR3 DNA reads TGTGCCAGCAGCTTAGTGGCTAGCGGGAGGGGCACAGATACGCAGTATTTT. Full variable domain (remainder filled in from reference TRBV7-2 and TRBJ2-3): GAGVSQSPSNKVTEKGKDVELRCDPISGHTALYWYRQSLGQGLEFLIYFQGNSAPDKSGLPSDRFSAERTGGSVSTLTIQRTQQEDSAVYLCASSLVASGRGTDTQYFGPGTRLTVL.